Listed here are 9 T cell receptor beta chains from one sample, sequenced in a study of shared clonotypes between healthy human individuals. Measured with immunoSEQ multiplex PCR; TCRdb has only the in-frame clones, and not every one. The table lists roughly 1 million clones, 60% to 80% of them singletons. The sequencing input was memory CD4+ T cells sorted from blood. Subset defined: CD45RA-negative fraction. The receptors were sampled from a man aged 18-30 years in good health.

The chain employs TRBV7-2 and TRBJ2-7; D gene unclear. The CDR3 covers 13 residues. In germline, CDR1 is SGHTA, CDR2 FQGNSA. Trimming took off 4 bases at V and 4 bases at J, with 11 bases between the two ends. This CDR3 reads CASSSLGKYEQYF. CDR3 coding DNA: TGTGCCAGCAGCTCCCTTGGGAAATACGAGCAGTACTTC.

The chain couples TRBV10-1 to TRBJ2-3; D is possibly TRBD1 (5 bases). There are 13 residues in the CDR3. Germline V gene lookup returns CDR1 WNHNN and CDR2 SYGVQD (reference sequence). The V and J ends lost 4 bases and 6 bases respectively, with 11 bases between them. CDR3 in DNA: TGCGCCAGCAGTGTACCAGGGTCGGATACGCAGTATTTT. Amino acids: CASSVPGSDTQYF.

This chain connects TRBV7-9 to TRBJ2-7; D is unresolved. The CDR3 covers 13 residues. Germline V gene data show CDR1 as SEHNR and CDR2 as FQNEAQ (reference sequence). The V and J ends lost 1 base and 3 bases respectively, with 7 bases between them. CDR3 nucleotide sequence: TGTGCCAGCAGCTTAGATCTGTTCTACGAGCAGTACTTC. Translated: CASSLDLFYEQYF.

The chain joins TRBV7-2 to TRBJ2-2; TRBD2 matches 9 bases. The junction had 3 bases not matched to a gene; V was cut back by 5 bases and J by 5 bases. This CDR3 is 14 amino acids long. CDR1 and CDR2 (germline): SGHTA, FQGNSA. The chain's CDR3 is CASSRLAGTGELFF. CDR3 sequence (DNA): TGTGCCAGCAGCCGTCTAGCGGGAACCGGGGAGCTGTTTTTT.

The chain links TRBV30 to TRBJ1-1; the D is unclear. CDR3 size: 14 residues. From germline, CDR1 is GTSNPN and CDR2 SVGIG (reference sequence). Trimming took 0 bases from V and 1 from J, leaving 9 bases between them. The CDR3 loop reads CAWSVSRQNTEAFF. The CDR3 DNA sequence: TGTGCCTGGAGTGTAAGCAGACAGAACACTGAAGCTTTCTTT.

This clone appeared a few times. The rearrangement joins TRBV5-1 to TRBJ1-1; D unclear. Trimming shortened V by 3 bases and J by 2 bases, and 14 bases separated the two germline ends. This CDR3 region has 15 residues. The germline gives CDR1 SGHRS, CDR2 YFSETQ. CDR3 loop: CASSSTVGPNTEAFF. In DNA, the CDR3 is TGCGCCAGCAGCTCCACAGTCGGCCCTAACACTGAAGCTTTCTTT.

This chain joins TRBV28 and TRBJ1-1, with TRBD1 matching 8 bases. The CDR3 extends over 12 amino acids. J gave up 10 bases and V 11 bases, and 12 bases lay outside the gene matches. Germline values: CDR1 MDHEN, CDR2 SYDVKM. The CDR3 DNA follows: TGTGCCGCAGGCCACGGTCAGGGGGCAGCTTTCTTT. Its protein is CAAGHGQGAAFF. Looking up the rest from reference TRBV28 and TRBJ1-1 gives the full variable domain: DVKVTQSSRYLVKRTGEKVFLECVQDMDHENMFWYRQDPGLGLRLIYFSYDVKMKEKGDIPEGYSVSREKKERFSLILESASTNQTSMYLCAAGHGQGAAFFGQGTRLTVV.

This clone was counted between two and nine times. The chain is built from TRBV27 and TRBJ1-5, with D hard to call. Looked up from germline, CDR1 is MNHEY and CDR2 is SMNVEV (reference sequence). V lost 3 bases and J 6 bases, leaving 12 bases between the germline ends. The CDR3 has 14 residues. In nucleotides, the CDR3 is TGTGCCAGCAGTTTTAGCGGGTTCAGTCAGCCCCAGCATTTT. It encodes CASSFSGFSQPQHF.

As for this clone: This sample also contains other DNA sequences that code for the same CDR3. This chain joins TRBV18 and TRBJ1-1; D uncertain. V shed 3 bases and J shed 3 bases, with 2 bases lying between them. This CDR3 contains 11 residues. CDR1 and CDR2 from the germline V gene are KGHSH and LQKENI. CDR3 bases: TGTGCCAGCTCACCGGACACTGAAGCTTTCTTT. Residues: CASSPDTEAFF.